This T cell receptor (beta chain) was observed in a study of T cells after somatic rescue of genetic block. J lost 4 bases, V lost 4 bases, and 12 bases had no gene match. Per the germline V gene, CDR1 is SGHKS and CDR2 is YYEKEE (reference sequence). The CDR3 runs to 17 residues. Profiled with immunoSEQ multiplex PCR; TCRdb holds only in-frame clones, not every one. The sample comprises 67,000 or so clones, approximately 90% of which are singletons, and about 3% rests with the top ten. The clonotype comes from a man aged 25-45 years. The chain employs TRBV5-5 and TRBJ2-7; 12 nucleotides align to TRBD1. Sequencing was done on a sample of peripheral blood mononuclear cells (PBMCs). CDR3 DNA sequence: TGTGCCAGCAGCACCGCCCCCGGGACAGGGGGCCTGTACGAGCAGTACTTC. It yields the protein CASSTAPGTGGLYEQYF.